The rows below give T cell receptor beta chains drawn from one sample of a study of blood T cell repertoires in COVID-19. Profiling relied on immunoSEQ multiplex PCR, and the TCRdb table lists in-frame clones only, not all of them. Of hundreds of thousands of clones in the sample, 89% were seen once. The sequencing input was peripheral blood. All receptors come from a man between 18 and 29 years old with COVID-19, enrolled during active disease. CDR3s include the opening cysteine and the closing phenylalanine or tryptophan. The D gene is left open where the match is weak. Clone size appears in some rows only: once, few, many, or a class for an expanded clone.

V gene	clone size	D gene	J gene	CDR3 DNA	CDR3 protein
TRBV5-1	once	.	TRBJ1-1	TGCGCCAGCAGCCAGGCAGGCGCGCGCACTGAAGCTTTCTTT	CASSQAGARTEAFF
TRBV5-4	.	.	TRBJ1-4	TGTGCCAGCCGCCAGGACAGCCCTAATGAAAAACTGTTTTTT	CASRQDSPNEKLFF
TRBV27	once	.	TRBJ1-2	TGTGCCAGCAGTTTTGTGCAGGGAGGCGGCTACACCTTC	CASSFVQGGGYTF
TRBV11-3	.	.	TRBJ2-2	TGTGCCAGCAGCTTCCAGACCGGGGAGCTGTTTTTT	CASSFQTGELFF
TRBV6-1	few	.	TRBJ1-1	TGTGCCAGCAGTGAAAGCGGATCCGGGGGGACTGAAGCTTTCTTT	CASSESGSGGTEAFF
TRBV5-8	.	TRBD2	TRBJ2-5	TGTGCCAGCAGCTTCGGACTAGCGGGGGGCAGCCAAGAGACCCAGTACTTC	CASSFGLAGGSQETQYF
TRBV13	once	TRBD1	TRBJ2-1	TGTGCCAGCAGCCGAACCGGGACAGGGGGCTACAATGAGCAGTTCTTC	CASSRTGTGGYNEQFF
TRBV21-1	.	.	TRBJ2-3	TGTGCCAGCACCACGGGGGAGGGTAGGAGCACAGATACGCAGTATTTT	CASTTGEGRSTDTQYF
TRBV5-4	once	.	TRBJ2-1	TGTGCCAGCAGCTTGAAGCGGGCTAATGAGCAGTTCTTC	CASSLKRANEQFF
TRBV14	.	TRBD2	TRBJ2-5	TGTGCCAGCAGCCAGAATAGCGGGAGTTTCGCCGGAGAGACCCAGTACTTC	CASSQNSGSFAGETQYF
TRBV7-8	.	TRBD2	TRBJ2-3	TGTGCCAGCAGCTCGGGACTAAAGGCGAAGGCAGATACGCAGTATTTT	CASSSGLKAKADTQYF
TRBV27	.	.	TRBJ2-5	TGTGCCAGCAGTCCCTCCGACAGGGGAGGGGAGACCCAGTACTTC	CASSPSDRGGETQYF
TRBV5-6	.	TRBD1	TRBJ1-6	TGTGCCAGCAGCTATGGAGGGGGCTTCTCTAATTCACCCCTCCACTTT	CASSYGGGFSNSPLHF
TRBV7-8	.	TRBD1	TRBJ2-1	TGTGCCAGCACGGACAGGTTTACCTACAATGAGCAGTTCTTC	CASTDRFTYNEQFF
TRBV27	.	TRBD2	TRBJ2-3	TGTGCCAGCGGAAGAACACCCTGGGAAGCCCCGCAGGGACTATGGGATACGCAGTATTTT	CASGRTPWEAPQGLWDTQYF
TRBV15	.	.	TRBJ1-2	TGTGCCACCAGCAGAGGGAAAGGCCTTAGCTACGGCTACACCTTC	CATSRGKGLSYGYTF
TRBV10-2	once	.	TRBJ1-1	TGCGCCAGCAGTTCAGGGGCCGGGAACACTGAAGCTTTCTTT	CASSSGAGNTEAFF
TRBV6-5	.	.	TRBJ1-5	TGTGCCAGCAGTAGTGACAGGAGAAATCAGCCCCAGCATTTT	CASSSDRRNQPQHF
TRBV5-5	.	.	TRBJ2-1	TGTGCCAGCAGCTTGTTCCAGGGGTGGGAGCAGTTCTTC	CASSLFQGWEQFF
TRBV18	.	.	TRBJ1-5	TGTGCCAGCTCACCTGGACAGATAGAGCAGCCCCAGCATTTT	CASSPGQIEQPQHF
TRBV9	.	TRBD2	TRBJ2-1	TGTGCCAGCAGCGCCCACTTAGCGGGAGGAGTCGATGAGCAGTTCTTC	CASSAHLAGGVDEQFF
TRBV3-1/TRBV3-2	.	.	TRBJ1-1	TGTGCCAGCAGCCTTCAGTCGAACACTGAAGCTTTCTTT	CASSLQSNTEAFF
TRBV18	.	TRBD1	TRBJ2-7	TGTGCCAGCTCACCCGGACAGGGGGACGAGCAGTACTTC	CASSPGQGDEQYF
TRBV7-9	.	.	TRBJ1-3	TGTGCCAGCAGCCGTTTCGGCGCAGGGTCCTCTGGAAACACCATATATTTT	CASSRFGAGSSGNTIYF
TRBV10-2	once	.	TRBJ1-2	TGCGCCAGCCGGGACACCTCTAACTATGGCTACACCTTC	CASRDTSNYGYTF
TRBV7-6	.	TRBD1	TRBJ2-2	TGTGCCAGCAGCTTAACGGGACAGGGGAACACCGGGGAGCTGTTTTTT	CASSLTGQGNTGELFF
TRBV5-1	once	.	TRBJ2-1	TGCGCCAGCAGCTTGGTCGGGGGGCAGGATGAGCAGTTCTTC	CASSLVGGQDEQFF
TRBV3-1/TRBV3-2	.	TRBD2	TRBJ2-2	TGTGCCAGCAGCCAAGAGCGGGGGGCTTACACCGGGGAGCTGTTTTTT	CASSQERGAYTGELFF